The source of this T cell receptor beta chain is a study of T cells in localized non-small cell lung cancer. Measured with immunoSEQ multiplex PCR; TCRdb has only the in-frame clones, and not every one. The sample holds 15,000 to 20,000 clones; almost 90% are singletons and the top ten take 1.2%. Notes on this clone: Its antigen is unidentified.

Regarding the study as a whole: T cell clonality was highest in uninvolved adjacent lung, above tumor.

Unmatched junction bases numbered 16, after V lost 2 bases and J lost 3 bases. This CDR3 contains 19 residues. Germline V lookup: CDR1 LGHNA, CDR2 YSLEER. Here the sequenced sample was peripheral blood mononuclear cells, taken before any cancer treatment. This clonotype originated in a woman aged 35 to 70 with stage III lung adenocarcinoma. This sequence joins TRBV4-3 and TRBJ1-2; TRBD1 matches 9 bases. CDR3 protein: CASSQRGAPGQGLYYGYTF. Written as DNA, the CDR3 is TGCGCCAGCAGCCAAAGGGGGGCCCCGGGACAGGGTTTGTACTATGGCTACACCTTC.